Below, 3 T cell receptor beta chains from the same sample are listed, as sequenced in a study of blood T cell repertoires in COVID-19. Repertoires were generated with immunoSEQ multiplex PCR, while TCRdb's copy carries only in-frame clones and drops some. The table includes around 150,000 clones, 86% detected once. Sequencing was done on a sample of peripheral blood. The receptors derive from a man in his 60s with acute or convalescent COVID-19.

The genes are TRBV11-3 and TRBJ2-2, with 10 positions matching TRBD1. The CDR3 covers 16 residues. The V and J ends lost 5 bases and 4 bases, in that order; junction bases with no gene match: 7. CDR1 SGHNT and CDR2 YENEEA come from the germline V gene. The CDR3 sequence: CASSDRTGGVTGELFF. DNA of the CDR3: TGTGCCAGCAGCGATAGGACAGGGGGAGTCACCGGGGAGCTGTTTTTT.

This rearrangement joins TRBV28 to TRBJ1-3; TRBD1 aligns across 9 bases. Germline-derived CDR1 and CDR2 are MDHEN and SYDVKM. The CDR3 runs 14 residues. V was pared by 8 bases and J by 0 bases, with 2 bases of the junction left unmatched. The CDR3 region is CASRDRDSGNTIYF. The DNA of the CDR3 is TGTGCCAGCCGGGACAGGGACTCTGGAAACACCATATATTTT.

This clone has only one observation. This CDR3 reads CATRDRDYGYTF. The CDR3 DNA reads TGTGCCACCAGGGACAGGGACTATGGCTACACCTTC. The V gene is TRBV27, the J gene TRBJ1-2, with 9 bases lining up with TRBD1. The length of the CDR3 is 12 residues. Germline V lookup: CDR1 MNHEY, CDR2 SMNVEV (reference sequence). Germline trimming cut 10 bases from V and 3 bases from J; bases unmatched to any gene: 3.